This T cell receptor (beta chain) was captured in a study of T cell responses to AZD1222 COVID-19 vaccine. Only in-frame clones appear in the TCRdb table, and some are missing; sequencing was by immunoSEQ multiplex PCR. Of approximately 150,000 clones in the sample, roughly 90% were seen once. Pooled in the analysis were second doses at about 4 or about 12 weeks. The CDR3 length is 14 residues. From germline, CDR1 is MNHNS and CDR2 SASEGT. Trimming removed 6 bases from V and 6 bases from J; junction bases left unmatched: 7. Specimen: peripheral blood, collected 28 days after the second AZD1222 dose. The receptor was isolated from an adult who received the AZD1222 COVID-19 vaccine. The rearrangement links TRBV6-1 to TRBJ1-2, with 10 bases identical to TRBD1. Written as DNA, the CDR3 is TGTGCCAGCAGCTCCGGGACAGGGGAAGATGGCTACACCTTC. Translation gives CASSSGTGEDGYTF.